This T cell receptor beta chain was identified during a study of Ad26.COV2.S vaccination and SARS-CoV-2 variants. In the study overall: Enrolled in COV1001, the donor was in the Ad26.COV2.S trial arm, which received the vaccine. Participants got Ad26.COV2.S intramuscularly, once or twice 56 days apart. The study, taken as a whole, reports: Vaccinees showed greater spike-specific TCR breadth than placebo recipients.

On this clone: Antigen: not known.

Sequencing was performed with immunoSEQ multiplex PCR; in TCRdb, only in-frame clones are kept and a portion is missing. This sample carries 250,000 to 300,000 clones, more than 75% of them seen once, and the ten largest clones take under 4%. The treatment was: around 19 received Ad26.COV2.S at low or high dose, single or two shots; about 5 received placebo; per-sample allocation not given. Specimen acquisition occurred on day 63 following the initial vaccine or placebo injection. Cohort 1b enrolled adults aged 18-55 years in Boston. Source: peripheral blood, taken in a trial of Ad26.COV2.S vaccine versus placebo. This receptor was taken from a person aged 18 to 65 who received the Ad26.COV2.S COVID-19 vaccine or a placebo.

The CDR3, as DNA: TGCAGCGTTGAAAGCGGGGAGTTCTACGAGCAGTACTTC. Its translation: CSVESGEFYEQYF. J is TRBJ2-7 and V is TRBV29-1, with TRBD2 identical over 7 bases. Per germline, CDR1 SQVTM and CDR2 ANQGSEA. V lost 2 bases and J lost 3; bases outside the gene matches: 4. The CDR3 has 13 residues.